This T cell receptor (beta chain) originates from a study of blood T cell repertoires in COVID-19. Study-wide background: There were acute and convalescent COVID-19 samples, and they came from the United States, Italy and Spain. The cDNA or gDNA used as material had been derived from T cells, B-cell-depleted T cells, or PBMCs.

Germline V gene lookup returns CDR1 KGHDR and CDR2 SFDVKD. The V gene end was trimmed by 4 bases and the J gene end by 3 bases; junction bases not matched to a gene: 6. The CDR3 length is 15 residues. Original handling: Scientists estimated how many nucleated cells there were by amplifying reference gene primers. Repertoires were generated with immunoSEQ multiplex PCR, while TCRdb's copy carries only in-frame clones and drops some. Clone size and the V and J calls come from that table; the DNA yielded D and trimming. The repertoire holds tens of thousands of clones, approximately 89% seen once, with roughly an eighth in the top ten.

The J gene is TRBJ2-7, the V gene TRBV24-1; 9 bases map to TRBD1. This receptor was taken from a man in his 70s with active or convalescent COVID-19. Material: peripheral blood. The CDR3 here is CATSDSQGALYEQYF. For the CDR3, the DNA is TGTGCCACCAGTGACTCACAGGGGGCCCTCTACGAGCAGTACTTC.